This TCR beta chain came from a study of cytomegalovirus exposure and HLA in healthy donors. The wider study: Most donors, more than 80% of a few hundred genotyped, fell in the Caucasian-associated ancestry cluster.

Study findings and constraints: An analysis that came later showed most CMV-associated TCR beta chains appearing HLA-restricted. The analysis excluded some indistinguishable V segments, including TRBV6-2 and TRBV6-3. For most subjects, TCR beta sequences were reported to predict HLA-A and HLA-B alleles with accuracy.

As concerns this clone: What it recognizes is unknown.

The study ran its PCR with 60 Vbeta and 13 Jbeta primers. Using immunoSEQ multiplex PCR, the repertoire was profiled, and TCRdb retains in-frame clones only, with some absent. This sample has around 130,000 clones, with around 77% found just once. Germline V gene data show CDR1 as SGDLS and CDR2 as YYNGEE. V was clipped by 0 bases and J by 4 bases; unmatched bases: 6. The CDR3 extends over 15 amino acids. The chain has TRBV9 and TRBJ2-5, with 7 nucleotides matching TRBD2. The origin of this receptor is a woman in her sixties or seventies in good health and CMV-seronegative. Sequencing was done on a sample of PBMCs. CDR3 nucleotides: TGTGCCAGCAGCGTAGACGGTGGCGGGGGAGAGACCCAGTACTTC. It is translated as CASSVDGGGGETQYF.